The T cell receptor beta chain described here comes from a study of cytomegalovirus exposure and HLA in healthy donors. Overall study context: The 500 to 750 first-cohort repertoires and the roughly 130 validation repertoires shared the same platform, a later analysis reported. Study results and caveats: Reports showed the classifier diagnosing cytomegalovirus status with high specificity and sensitivity. A list of 150 or so TCR beta chains associated with cytomegalovirus was given. Through in vitro validation, three CMV-associated chains were shown to be specific for CMV antigens.

Germline V gene lookup returns CDR1 MDHEN and CDR2 SYDVKM. Trimming pared 2 bases from V and 4 bases from J, leaving 15 bases between. The CDR3 length is 16 residues. Data came from immunoSEQ multiplex PCR; TCRdb stores just in-frame clones and leaves some out. The table shows approximately 150,000 clones, with around nine tenths occurring only once. With regard to this clone: Its specificity is not known.

This clonotype was obtained from a man aged 18 to 30 in good health and CMV-seropositive. Sequencing used PBMCs. The chain joins TRBV28 to TRBJ1-5; weak D call: TRBD1 (5 bases). CDR3 sequence (DNA): TGTGCCAGCAGTTTAGGTGGATGGGGGGTTAATCAGCCCCAGCATTTT. Its protein is CASSLGGWGVNQPQHF.